Listed here are 20 T cell receptor beta chains from one sample, sequenced in a study of radiation and T cells in renal cell carcinoma. Sample time point: blood 4 weeks post-SBRT, at nephrectomy. Noted treatment: 15 Gy SBRT to primary tumor, nephrectomy 4 weeks later. The repertoire was sequenced with immunoSEQ multiplex PCR; TCRdb's copy has only in-frame clones and lacks some. The data hold roughly 160,000 clones, with 88% observed a single time. Material: blood, obtained from a patient whose treatment included radiotherapy and nephrectomy. Receptors were obtained from a woman aged 50 to 60 with renal cell carcinoma.

This chain uses TRBV6-5 with TRBJ1-1; D perhaps matches TRBD1 (6 bases). V lost 4 bases, J lost 4 bases, and 16 bases lay in between. Germline V CDR1 and CDR2: MNHEY, SVGAGI. This CDR3 has 15 residues. The CDR3 loop reads CASSSPSGVRTEAFF. CDR3 coding DNA: TGTGCCAGCAGTTCTCCCTCAGGGGTTCGCACTGAAGCTTTCTTT.

This rearrangement joins TRBV5-1 to TRBJ1-3; tentative D call: TRBD1 (5 bases). This CDR3 comprises 16 residues. The germline gives CDR1 SGHRS, CDR2 YFSETQ. V was cut by 3 bases and J by 0 bases, with 13 bases left in between. For the CDR3, the DNA is TGCGCCAGCAGCTCAGTGACAGCCAACTCTGGAAACACCATATATTTT. Encoded protein: CASSSVTANSGNTIYF.

J is TRBJ2-4 and V is TRBV4-1; D call uncertain. The V gene lost 7 bases and the J gene lost 6 bases, with 16 bases spanning the gap. The CDR3 length is 14 residues. From germline, CDR1 is MGHRA and CDR2 YSYEKL. The CDR3 region has the DNA TGCGCCAGCACCTCCCCGGGTGGTGGAAACATTCAGTACTTC. It is translated as CASTSPGGGNIQYF.

V usage is TRBV7-6 and J usage is TRBJ1-6, with TRBD1 matching 10 bases. V lost 3 bases, J lost 10 bases, and 3 bases stayed unmatched. CDR3 length equals 14 residues. Germline CDR1 and CDR2: SGHVS and FNYEAQ. In nucleotides, the CDR3 is TGTGCCAGCAGCTTGGGGACAGGGGAGTCACCCCTCCACTTT. It translates to CASSLGTGESPLHF.

This sequence joins TRBV7-2 and TRBJ2-7; 10 nucleotides line up with TRBD1. This CDR3 contains 17 residues. V shed 4 bases and J 5 bases; nucleotides not matched to a gene: 14. The germline V gene encodes CDR1 SGHTA and CDR2 FQGNSA. CDR3 sequence: CASSSGLTGTGVDEQYF. CDR3 in DNA: TGTGCCAGCAGCTCCGGATTAACCGGGACAGGGGTTGACGAGCAGTACTTC.

The gene calls are TRBV29-1 and TRBJ1-1, with unresolved D. From germline, CDR1 is SQVTM and CDR2 ANQGSEA. V was shortened by 4 bases and J by 7 bases, with 16 bases between the two germline ends. The CDR3 runs to 13 residues. The CDR3: CSVGRSTDVEAFF. In DNA form, the CDR3 reads TGCAGCGTTGGGCGGAGCACCGACGTTGAAGCTTTCTTT.

The genes are TRBV30 and TRBJ1-5; D remains unclear. Looked up from germline, CDR1 is GTSNPN and CDR2 is SVGIG (reference sequence). The CDR3 consists of 15 residues. The V gene lost 0 bases and the J gene lost 4 bases, with 13 bases spanning the gap. The CDR3 bases are TGTGCCTGGAGTGTAGGCGGCGGTTGGAATCAGCCCCAGCATTTT. It yields the protein CAWSVGGGWNQPQHF.

The chain combines TRBV7-2 with TRBJ2-1; 11 bases line up with TRBD2. J gave up 0 bases and V 5 bases, and 12 bases lay outside the gene matches. The CDR3 spans 19 residues. Germline V lookup: CDR1 SGHTA, CDR2 FQGNSA. The CDR3 loop is CASSTRTSGPSSSYNEQFF. In nucleotides, the CDR3 is TGTGCCAGCAGCACCCGGACTAGCGGGCCCTCGAGCTCCTACAATGAGCAGTTCTTC.

A few counts support this clone. The chain links TRBV19 to TRBJ1-2, with unresolved D. Per the germline V gene, CDR1 is LNHDA and CDR2 is SQIVND (reference sequence). The V and J ends lost 6 bases and 3 bases respectively, with 8 bases between them. This CDR3 has 12 residues. CDR3 nucleotides: TGTGCCAGTAGGAGGCCTTACTATGGCTACACCTTC. Residues: CASRRPYYGYTF.

This clone was detected only once. The V and J genes are TRBV4-2 and TRBJ2-3, with 12 bases identical to TRBD2. The junction had 2 bases not matched to a gene; V was cut back by 4 bases and J by 6 bases. Germline loops: CDR1 LGHNA, CDR2 YNFKEQ. This CDR3 has 14 residues. DNA for the CDR3: TGTGCCAGCAGCCCAGGGACTAGCGGGGATACGCAGTATTTT. This codes for CASSPGTSGDTQYF.

The chain carries TRBV15 and TRBJ1-2, with 8 bases lining up with TRBD1. In germline, CDR1 is LNHNV, CDR2 YYDKDF (reference sequence). J was trimmed by 5 bases and V by 0 bases; bases with no gene match: 8. The CDR3 is 16 amino acids. The DNA for the CDR3 is TGTGCCACCAGCAGAGACCTCCAGGGGGCTGGTTATGGCTACACCTTC. Translating gives CATSRDLQGAGYGYTF.

The V gene is TRBV6-1, the J gene TRBJ2-3, with a tentative D call TRBD1 (7 bases). Germline V gene sequence: CDR1 MNHNS, CDR2 SASEGT. The CDR3 is 15 amino acids. Trimming cost V 9 bases and J 0 bases, with 16 bases left between them. CDR3 in amino acids: CASARQGLSTDTQYF. CDR3 DNA: TGTGCCAGTGCACGACAGGGACTGAGCACAGATACGCAGTATTTT.

This chain uses TRBV4-2 with TRBJ2-1, with 10 bases lining up with TRBD2. The CDR3 has 15 residues. Germline V gene lookup returns CDR1 LGHNA and CDR2 YNFKEQ. The junction had 9 bases not matched to a gene; V was cut back by 5 bases and J by 8 bases. CDR3 loop: CASSERTSGVDEQFF. CDR3 sequence (DNA): TGTGCCAGCAGCGAGCGGACTAGCGGTGTCGATGAGCAGTTCTTC.

This chain links TRBV6-5 with TRBJ1-1; D not certain. Germline CDR1 MNHEY, CDR2 SVGAGI. V was clipped by 1 base and J by 1 base, with 4 bases between them. The CDR3 has 13 residues. The CDR3 here is CASSYLTNTEAFF. The CDR3 region has the DNA TGTGCCAGCAGTTACTTGACGAACACTGAAGCTTTCTTT.

A few counts support this clone. The chain links TRBV29-1 to TRBJ2-1; 7 nucleotides match TRBD1. Losses at the gene ends were 5 bases for V and 3 bases for J; bases not matched to a gene: 7. The germline V gene encodes CDR1 SQVTM and CDR2 ANQGSEA. The CDR3 totals 14 residues. The CDR3 coding sequence is TGCAGCGTTTCGCCGGGACAGATCTACAATGAGCAGTTCTTC. Protein product: CSVSPGQIYNEQFF.

The chain has TRBV19 and TRBJ1-4; 7 nucleotides agree with TRBD1. This CDR3 region has 14 residues. The junction had 5 bases not matched to a gene; V was cut back by 5 bases and J by 5 bases. From germline, CDR1 is LNHDA and CDR2 SQIVND (reference sequence). DNA for the CDR3: TGTGCCAGTAGTGAAGCAGGGGGAAATGAAAAACTGTTTTTT. Encoded protein: CASSEAGGNEKLFF.

This chain uses TRBV6-5 with TRBJ1-2; the D is unclear. The CDR3 extends over 10 amino acids. In germline, CDR1 is MNHEY, CDR2 SVGAGI. CDR3 sequence reads: CVAGNYGYTF. Written as DNA, the CDR3 is TGTGTAGCCGGGAACTATGGCTACACCTTC.

CDR3 DNA: TGTGCCAGCAGCTTAGAGGCTAGCGGTTCAAGTACCTACAATGAGCAGTTCTTC. It is translated as CASSLEASGSSTYNEQFF. The V gene is TRBV7-2, the J gene TRBJ2-1; 7 bases are a match to TRBD2. Germline V lookup: CDR1 SGHTA, CDR2 FQGNSA. The junction had 11 bases not matched to a gene; V was cut back by 1 base and J by 2 bases. CDR3 length equals 18 residues.

This chain joins TRBV6-4 and TRBJ2-3; unclear D gene. Per the germline V gene, CDR1 is MRHNA and CDR2 is SNTAGT. Trimming cost V 1 base and J 3 bases, with 11 bases left between them. The CDR3 is 15 amino acids. The CDR3 loop reads CASSDWAGATDTQYF. The CDR3 coding sequence is TGTGCCAGCAGTGACTGGGCAGGTGCAACAGATACGCAGTATTTT.

The chain links TRBV11-2 to TRBJ1-4, with 12 bases matching TRBD1. CDR1 and CDR2 from the germline V gene are SGHAT and FQNNGV. Losses at the gene ends were 6 bases for V and 12 bases for J; bases not matched to a gene: 14. CDR3 length equals 16 residues. For the CDR3, the DNA is TGTGCCAGCAGTTCCCCAAGTCCCGGGGACAGGGGGCAACTGTTTTTT. It is translated as CASSSPSPGDRGQLFF. The full variable domain, completed using reference TRBV11-2 and TRBJ1-4, is EAGVAQSPRYKIIEKRQSVAFWCNPISGHATLYWYQQILGQGPKLLIQFQNNGVVDDSQLPKDRFSAERLKGVDSTLKIQPAKLEDSAVYLCASSSPSPGDRGQLFFGSGTQLSVL.